The 3 T cell receptor beta chains reported below all come from one sample, sequenced in a study of human T cells and chemical hapten exposure. TCRdb itself ran the RACE reads through MiXCR, one entry per CDR3 protein. The data hold 96,000 or so distinct CDR3 sequences, with about 9.3% observed a single time. Regarding time point: patch test 2, 6 weeks after DPC sensitization. The treatment denotes: therapeutic diphenylcyclopropenone sensitization with weekly scalp DPC. This specimen consisted of whole blood, obtained in connection with sensitization to the hapten diphenylcyclopropenone (DPC). Receptors originate from a woman in her thirties or forties with alopecia areata. Some clones in this sample may be carry-over from other donors' samples.

This clonotype was seen ten or more times. This chain uses TRBV7-3 with TRBJ1-1, with 7 bases identical to TRBD1. The CDR3 loop spans 16 amino acids. With V trimmed by 1 base and J by 0 bases, 5 bases remained unmatched. Germline V gene data show CDR1 as SGHTA and CDR2 as FQGTGA. CDR3 sequence: CASSLMSGTVNTEAFF. The CDR3 DNA follows: TGTGCCAGCAGCTTAATGTCCGGGACAGTGAACACTGAAGCTTTCTTT. Variable domain in full (rest from reference TRBV7-3 and TRBJ1-1): GAGVSQTPSNKVTEKGKYVELRCDPISGHTALYWYRQSLGQGPEFLIYFQGTGAADDSGLPNDRFFAVRPEGSVSTLKIQRTERGDSAVYLCASSLMSGTVNTEAFFGQGTRLTVV.

This clonotype was seen repeatedly, ten times or more. The chain joins TRBV3-1 to TRBJ2-7, with TRBD2 identical over 8 bases. CDR1 is LGHDT and CDR2 is YNNKEL in the germline V gene (reference sequence). The CDR3 totals 14 residues. V shed 1 base and J 3 bases; nucleotides not matched to a gene: 2. The CDR3: CASSQAGTSYEQYF. The CDR3 bases are TGTGCCAGCAGCCAAGCCGGGACTAGCTACGAGCAGTACTTC.

This clonotype occurred many times. The chain uses TRBV4-3 and TRBJ2-7; no definite D call. The CDR3 loop spans 14 amino acids. The V gene's germline CDR1 is LGHNA and CDR2 YSLEER. Between the trimmed V and J ends, which lost 0 bases and 6 bases, there was a span of 12 bases. CDR3 sequence: CASSQEGPPGEQYF. The CDR3 DNA sequence: TGCGCCAGCAGCCAAGAGGGTCCCCCAGGCGAGCAGTACTTC.